The text below deals with one TCR beta chain. Its matching antigen is unknown. Unique molecular identifiers were built into the TCRbeta library. TCRdb fed the PCR reads into MiXCR, producing one record per CDR3 protein. Of around 100,000 distinct CDR3 sequences listed, approximately 6% are singletons. These data originate in a study of T-cell reconstitution after alpha-beta-depleted transplantation in children. Study findings and constraints: Some patients' high day-60 TCRbeta diversity was traced to surviving recipient T cells and thymic progenitors. Roughly two months post-transplant, alpha-beta T cells reportedly originated from several hundred graft clones that had expanded.

The sequence came from a female patient aged 2-15 years who had a stem cell transplant for Fanconi anemia, so the T cells may come from the graft donor. This specimen consisted of PBMCs, mostly from graft donor cells, obtained 60 days after TCRalphabeta/CD19-depleted stem cell transplant.

The CDR3 loop is CASSQESRGQGSTDTQYF. The CDR3 coding sequence is TGTGCCAGCAGCCAAGAAAGTAGGGGACAGGGGAGCACAGATACGCAGTATTTT. This chain joins TRBV4-2 and TRBJ2-3; 10 bases are a match to TRBD1. CDR1 is LGHNA, CDR2 YNFKEQ, per germline. After removal of 0 bases from V and 0 bases from J, the junction contained 6 bases not matched to a gene. The CDR3 has 18 amino acids.